A single sample is the source of the 24 T cell receptor beta chains below, sequenced in a study of shared clonotypes between healthy human individuals. Selected positively for CCR7 and CD45RO-negative, naive CD8 cells excluded terminally differentiated effector memory CD45RA+ cells. TCRdb's copy holds only in-frame clones and misses some; the assay was immunoSEQ multiplex PCR. There are about 820,000 clones in the sample; more than 85% occur only once, and approximately 25% lies in the top ten. Sequencing input: naive CD8+ T cells sorted from blood. The receptor source for this set is a man younger than 40 in good health.

This chain connects TRBV11-2 to TRBJ2-5; the D gene could be TRBD1 or TRBD2 (5 bases each). This CDR3 contains 13 residues. Trimming stripped 4 bases from V and 4 bases from J, with 10 bases between. Germline V gene lookup returns CDR1 SGHAT and CDR2 FQNNGV. The CDR3 nucleotides read TGTGCCAGCAGCTCCCCGGGGCGAGAGACCCAGTACTTC. Translated, it gives CASSSPGRETQYF. Combining the CDR3 with reference TRBV11-2 and TRBJ2-5 gives the whole variable domain EAGVAQSPRYKIIEKRQSVAFWCNPISGHATLYWYQQILGQGPKLLIQFQNNGVVDDSQLPKDRFSAERLKGVDSTLKIQPAKLEDSAVYLCASSSPGRETQYFGPGTRLLVL.

The rearrangement joins TRBV11-2 to TRBJ2-5; possible D gene TRBD2, 6 bases. Germline loops: CDR1 SGHAT, CDR2 FQNNGV. This CDR3 is built from 16 residues. V lost 5 bases and J lost 7, with 23 bases in between. The CDR3 bases are TGTGCCAGCAGCCCGACCTCCGGGACCGGGGGAGGGACCCAGTACTTC. Translated, it gives CASSPTSGTGGGTQYF.

This clone turned up a few times. Additional DNA sequences in this sample encode the identical CDR3. This chain connects TRBV2 to TRBJ1-1; no clear D. Trimming shortened V by 8 bases and J by 1 base, and 5 bases separated the two germline ends. The CDR3 extends over 11 amino acids. Per the germline V gene, CDR1 is SNHLY and CDR2 is FYNNEI. The DNA for the CDR3 is TGTGCCAGCCGACCGAACACTGAAGCTTTCTTT. Residues: CASRPNTEAFF.

Here the CDR3 DNA reads TGTGCCAGCAGTTTATCAATAGCGCCCGTCTTCCCCTACGAGCAGTACTTC. It specifies CASSLSIAPVFPYEQYF. This sequence joins TRBV27 and TRBJ2-7, with a tentative D call TRBD2 (5 bases). Trimming removed 0 bases from V and 2 bases from J, with 17 bases in between. This CDR3 has 17 amino acids. Germline-derived CDR1 and CDR2 are MNHEY and SMNVEV (reference sequence).

The chain recombines TRBV11-2 with TRBJ2-5, with 8 bases fitting TRBD1. CDR1 and CDR2 from the germline V gene are SGHAT and FQNNGV. The junction had 6 bases not matched to a gene; V was cut back by 2 bases and J by 1 base. The CDR3 contains 16 residues. The CDR3 coding sequence is TGTGCCAGCAGCTTATTTGGACAGGGAGGCCAAGAGACCCAGTACTTC. Protein sequence: CASSLFGQGGQETQYF.

This chain joins TRBV4-1 and TRBJ2-7; D call uncertain. Germline-derived CDR1 and CDR2 are MGHRA and YSYEKL. CDR3 length equals 16 residues. V lost 0 bases, J lost 2 bases, and 14 bases lay in between. The CDR3 DNA follows: TGCGCCAGCAGCCAAGAGTCTCAACCGGCCGCCTACGAGCAGTACTTC. This gives the protein CASSQESQPAAYEQYF.

This chain connects TRBV13 to TRBJ2-5, with D unclear. This CDR3 region has 14 residues. The germline V and J ends were trimmed by 2 bases and 2 bases, with 9 bases remaining between them. Germline V gene data show CDR1 as PRHDT and CDR2 as FYEKMQ (reference sequence). CDR3 nucleotides: TGTGCCAGCAGCTTAAAAGGGATGCAAGAGACCCAGTACTTC. It is translated as CASSLKGMQETQYF.

The chain joins TRBV4-1 to TRBJ2-1; the D call may be TRBD1 or TRBD2 (5 bases each). V was trimmed by 2 bases and J by 2 bases, leaving 7 bases between them. Germline V CDR1 and CDR2: MGHRA, YSYEKL. The CDR3 covers 14 residues. This CDR3 is CASSQPGPYNEQFF. CDR3 nucleotide sequence: TGCGCCAGCAGCCAACCGGGACCCTACAATGAGCAGTTCTTC.

This chain uses TRBV29-1 with TRBJ1-2; unclear D gene. From germline, CDR1 is SQVTM and CDR2 ANQGSEA. The CDR3 is 16 residues long. Deletions cut 3 bases from V and 4 bases from J, with 21 bases between. This CDR3 is CSVETSKGSYPYGYTF. CDR3 nucleotide sequence: TGCAGCGTTGAGACCTCGAAGGGATCCTACCCCTATGGCTACACCTTC.

V and J are TRBV6-4 and TRBJ2-7, with D unclear. Trimming cost V 3 bases and J 5 bases, with 11 bases left between them. The CDR3 contains 13 residues. CDR1 and CDR2 (germline): MRHNA, SNTAGT. CDR3 nucleotide sequence: TGTGCCAGCAGTGAGCGACCCCTCGACGAGCAGTACTTC. As protein: CASSERPLDEQYF.

This CDR3 is CASSPFSGELFF. Here the CDR3 DNA reads TGTGCCAGCAGTCCCTTTAGCGGGGAGCTGTTTTTT. This chain connects TRBV7-2 to TRBJ2-2; D ambiguous. The germline CDR1 and CDR2 sequences are SGHTA and FQGNSA. The CDR3 is 12 amino acids. V lost 6 bases and J lost 7, with 9 bases in between.

This CDR3 is CASSAEWDKRAGDWDTQYF. CDR3 DNA: TGTGCCAGCAGCGCAGAATGGGACAAGAGGGCGGGAGATTGGGATACGCAGTATTTT. The chain carries TRBV13 and TRBJ2-3; tentative D call: TRBD2 (7 bases). The CDR3 runs to 19 residues. Trimming took off 5 bases at V and 6 bases at J, with 30 bases between the two ends. Germline values: CDR1 PRHDT, CDR2 FYEKMQ (reference sequence).

The genes are TRBV6-1 and TRBJ2-6, with TRBD1 matching 9 bases. This CDR3 region has 17 residues. Unmatched junction bases numbered 5, after V lost 3 bases and J lost 2 bases. Germline-derived CDR1 and CDR2 are MNHNS and SASEGT. CDR3 coding DNA: TGTGCCAGCAGTGAGACAGGGGGTGGCCCTGGGGCCAACGTCCTGACTTTC. It specifies CASSETGGGPGANVLTF.

There are a few counts of this clone. The rearrangement links TRBV30 to TRBJ2-7; D possibly corresponds to TRBD2 (5 bases). Germline CDR1 GTSNPN, CDR2 SVGIG (reference sequence). The V and J ends lost 4 bases and 7 bases respectively, with 17 bases between them. CDR3 size: 13 residues. DNA for the CDR3: TGTGCCTGGAACGGGGAGTTTCCGGGGGAGCAGTACTTC. It translates to CAWNGEFPGEQYF.

The V and J genes are TRBV27 and TRBJ1-2; 8 nucleotides agree with TRBD1. V lost 8 bases and J lost 5; bases outside the gene matches: 10. CDR3 length: 14 residues. Looked up from germline, CDR1 is MNHEY and CDR2 is SMNVEV (reference sequence). The CDR3 DNA reads as TGTGCCAGCGCTGGGGGGACAGGAGGTTATGGCTACACCTTC. It translates to CASAGGTGGYGYTF.

The gene calls are TRBV30 and TRBJ2-6; possible D gene TRBD1, 6 bases. CDR1 GTSNPN and CDR2 SVGIG come from the germline V gene (reference sequence). Between the trimmed V and J ends, which lost 3 bases and 1 base, there was a span of 10 bases. The length of the CDR3 is 15 residues. CDR3: CAWRLRGSGANVLTF. The CDR3, as DNA: TGTGCCTGGAGGTTAAGGGGGTCTGGGGCCAACGTCCTGACTTTC.

This clone was seen just once. The rearrangement links TRBV19 to TRBJ2-7, with TRBD1 identical over 9 bases. The CDR3 has 15 residues. V was pared by 5 bases and J by 3 bases, with 8 bases of the junction left unmatched. CDR1 is LNHDA, CDR2 SQIVND, per germline (reference sequence). In DNA form, the CDR3 reads TGTGCCAGTAGTTGGGGACAGGGAGATTTCTACGAGCAGTACTTC. As protein: CASSWGQGDFYEQYF.

The chain couples TRBV19 to TRBJ2-3; D unresolved. The CDR3 covers 16 residues. V was trimmed by 7 bases and J by 0 bases, leaving 17 bases between them. In germline, CDR1 is LNHDA, CDR2 SQIVND (reference sequence). CDR3 protein: CASKEFDGSSTDTQYF. Written as DNA, the CDR3 is TGTGCCAGTAAGGAGTTCGACGGAAGCAGCACAGATACGCAGTATTTT.

The V and J genes are TRBV19 and TRBJ2-7; D uncertain. V was clipped by 3 bases and J by 2 bases, with 11 bases between them. Germline lookup yields CDR1 LNHDA and CDR2 SQIVND (reference sequence). The CDR3 is made up of 14 amino acids. The CDR3 loop reads CASSMVGVPYEQYF. The DNA of the CDR3 is TGTGCCAGTAGTATGGTTGGGGTCCCCTACGAGCAGTACTTC.

The genes are TRBV7-9 and TRBJ2-1, with 8 nucleotides matching TRBD1. Germline loops: CDR1 SEHNR, CDR2 FQNEAQ (reference sequence). The CDR3 is 15 residues long. J was trimmed by 4 bases and V by 7 bases; bases with no gene match: 9. The CDR3 here is CASTIPGGIYNEQFF. CDR3 nucleotide sequence: TGTGCCAGCACCATCCCAGGGGGCATTTACAATGAGCAGTTCTTC.

In its sample, this clone was seen a few times. The chain employs TRBV25-1 and TRBJ2-6, with D unclear. CDR3 length: 17 amino acids. Germline-derived CDR1 and CDR2 are MGHDK and SYGVNS. V was shortened by 4 bases and J by 0 bases, with 13 bases between the two germline ends. As DNA, the CDR3 is TGTGCCAGCAGTGGGGGTGGTCGGTACTCTGGGGCCAACGTCCTGACTTTC. It encodes CASSGGGRYSGANVLTF.

This sequence joins TRBV10-1 and TRBJ1-1; TRBD1 matches 7 bases. The CDR3 consists of 16 residues. The germline V gene encodes CDR1 WNHNN and CDR2 SYGVQD (reference sequence). The J segment lost 8 bases and the V segment lost 3 bases, leaving 15 bases of the junction unmatched. This CDR3 is CASSDSSRGAGLEAFF. DNA for the CDR3: TGCGCCAGCAGTGATTCCAGCAGGGGGGCGGGTTTGGAAGCTTTCTTT.

The V gene is TRBV6-1, the J gene TRBJ1-1; D uncertain. CDR3 length: 13 amino acids. Germline CDR1 reads MNHNS; CDR2 reads SASEGT. V dropped 6 bases and J dropped 3 bases, with 11 bases sitting between them. The DNA for the CDR3 is TGTGCCAGCAGCTTAGCCCCCGACACTGAAGCTTTCTTT. Translation: CASSLAPDTEAFF.

The chain employs TRBV14 and TRBJ2-1, with 11 bases lining up with TRBD2. CDR3 length equals 17 residues. V lost 8 bases and J lost 0; bases outside the gene matches: 9. Germline V gene sequence: CDR1 SGHDN, CDR2 FVKESK. The CDR3 reads CASGGLAGRSSYNEQFF. CDR3 nucleotide sequence: TGTGCCAGCGGTGGACTAGCGGGCCGTAGCTCCTACAATGAGCAGTTCTTC.